This T cell receptor beta chain is drawn from a study of T cell changes during pregnancy in multiple sclerosis. Assay: immunoSEQ multiplex PCR; the TCRdb copy retains only in-frame clones and omits some. In the table there are about 47,000 clones, about 90% of which are singletons. The V gene's germline CDR1 is SGHRS and CDR2 YFSETQ. With 2 bases clipped from V and 5 bases from J, the junction kept 6 bases outside the gene matches. The CDR3 loop spans 15 amino acids. The source was peripheral blood, collected in the first trimester of pregnancy. V and J are TRBV5-1 and TRBJ1-4; 7 bases match TRBD1. The receptor's source is a female donor with multiple sclerosis, enrolled in a pregnancy study. Here the CDR3 DNA reads TGCGCCAGCAGCTTCCTCGACAGGGAGAATGAAAAACTGTTTTTT. Residues: CASSFLDRENEKLFF.